The source of this TCR beta chain is a study of shared clonotypes between healthy human individuals. Repertoires were generated with immunoSEQ multiplex PCR, while TCRdb's copy carries only in-frame clones and drops some. The table has over 2 million clones, roughly 90% seen once. With regard to this clone: Its specificity is not known.

CDR1 and CDR2 from the germline V gene are LGHNA and YNFKEQ. V shed 1 base and J shed 8 bases, with 9 bases lying between them. The CDR3 has 13 residues. General study points: It was expected that sequencing depth would affect clonotype sharing among donors. What naive subsets generally showed was a larger estimated richness than memory subsets showed.

The J gene is TRBJ2-1, the V gene TRBV4-2; D is unresolved. The specimen was naive CD4+ T cells from PBMCs. Subset indicated: CD45RA+ positively selected. The TCR comes from a man aged 18 to 29 in good health. Some clones in this sample may be carry-over from other donors' samples. The CDR3 DNA reads as TGTGCCAGCAGCCAAGTGGATGCGGATGAGCAGTTCTTC. Its translation: CASSQVDADEQFF.